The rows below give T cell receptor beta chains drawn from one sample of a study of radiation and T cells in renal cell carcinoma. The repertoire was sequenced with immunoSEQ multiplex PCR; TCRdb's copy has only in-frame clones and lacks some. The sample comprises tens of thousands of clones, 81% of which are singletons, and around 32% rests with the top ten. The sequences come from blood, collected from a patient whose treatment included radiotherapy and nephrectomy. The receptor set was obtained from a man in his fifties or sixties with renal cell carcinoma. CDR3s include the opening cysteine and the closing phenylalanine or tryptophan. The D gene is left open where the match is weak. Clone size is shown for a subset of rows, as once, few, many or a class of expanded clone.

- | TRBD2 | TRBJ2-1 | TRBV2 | CASRLAGSEQFF | TGTGCCAGCAGACTAGCGGGGAGTGAGCAGTTCTTC
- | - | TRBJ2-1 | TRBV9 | CASSGRTGYEQFF | TGTGCCAGCAGCGGGCGAACGGGTTACGAGCAGTTCTTC
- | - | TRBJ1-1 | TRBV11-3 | CASSEQGIDTEAFF | TGTGCCAGCAGCGAACAGGGTATAGACACTGAAGCTTTCTTT
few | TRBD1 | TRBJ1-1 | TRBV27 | CASSSWTGMDTEAFF | TGTGCCAGCAGTTCTTGGACAGGGATGGACACTGAAGCTTTCTTT
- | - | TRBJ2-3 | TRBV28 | CASSLGVDTQYF | TGTGCCAGCAGTTTGGGGGTAGATACGCAGTATTTT
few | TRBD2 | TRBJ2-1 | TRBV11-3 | CASSLGGLAGYNEQFF | TGTGCCAGCAGCTTAGGGGGACTAGCGGGATACAATGAGCAGTTCTTC
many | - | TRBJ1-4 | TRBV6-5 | CASSSEGATNEKLFF | TGTGCCAGCAGTTCCGAGGGGGCAACTAATGAAAAACTGTTTTTT
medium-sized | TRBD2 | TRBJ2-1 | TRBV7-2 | CASRLITSGSIDEQFF | TGTGCCAGCAGACTCATAACTAGCGGGAGTATCGATGAGCAGTTCTTC
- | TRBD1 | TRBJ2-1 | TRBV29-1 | CSAAGGWSYNEQFF | TGCAGCGCCGCAGGGGGTTGGTCCTACAATGAGCAGTTCTTC
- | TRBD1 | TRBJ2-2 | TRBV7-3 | CASSPAPGQGASGELFF | TGTGCCAGCAGTCCAGCACCGGGACAGGGGGCGTCCGGGGAGCTGTTTTTT
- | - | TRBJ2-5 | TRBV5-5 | CASSLVETQYF | TGTGCCAGCAGCTTGGTAGAGACCCAGTACTTC
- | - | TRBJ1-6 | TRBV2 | CASTPTGADSPLHF | TGTGCCAGCACCCCTACTGGGGCGGATTCACCCCTCCACTTT
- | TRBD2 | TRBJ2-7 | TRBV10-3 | CAIGGLAESYEQYF | TGTGCCATCGGGGGACTAGCGGAATCCTACGAGCAGTACTTC
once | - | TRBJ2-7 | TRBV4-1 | CASSQEGYEQYF | TGCGCCAGCAGCCAAGAGGGTTACGAGCAGTACTTC
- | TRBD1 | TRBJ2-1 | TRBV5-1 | CASSRGQGSLNEQFF | TGCGCCAGCAGCAGAGGACAGGGATCTTTGAATGAGCAGTTCTTC
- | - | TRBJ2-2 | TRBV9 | CASSVGGVNTGELFF | TGTGCCAGCAGCGTAGGCGGGGTGAACACCGGGGAGCTGTTTTTT
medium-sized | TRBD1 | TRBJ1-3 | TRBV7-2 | CASEVLKDRGRRNTIYF | TGTGCCAGCGAAGTACTAAAGGACAGGGGGCGCAGAAACACCATATATTTT
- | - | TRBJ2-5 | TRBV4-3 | CASSQALRKMGETQYF | TGCGCCAGCAGCCAAGCTCTTCGCAAGATGGGAGAGACCCAGTACTTC
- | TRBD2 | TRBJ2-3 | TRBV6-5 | CASSSYTSGSTDTQYF | TGTGCCAGCAGTTCCTATACTAGCGGGAGCACAGATACGCAGTATTTT
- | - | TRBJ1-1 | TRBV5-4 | CASSRRGGETTEAFF | TGTGCCAGCAGCCGGCGGGGGGGGGAAACCACTGAAGCTTTCTTT
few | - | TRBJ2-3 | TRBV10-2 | CASSVSVGQDTQYF | TGCGCCAGCTCGGTATCGGTGGGACAAGATACGCAGTATTTT
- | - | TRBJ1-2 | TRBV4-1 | CASSLRAHPLQGYTF | TGCGCCAGCAGCCTCCGGGCGCACCCTCTTCAGGGCTACACCTTC
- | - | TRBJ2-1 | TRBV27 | CASRGSSYNEQFF | TGTGCCAGCCGAGGGAGCTCCTACAATGAGCAGTTCTTC
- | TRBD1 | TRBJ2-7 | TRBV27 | CASQDRDRYEQYF | TGTGCCAGTCAGGACAGGGATCGGTACGAGCAGTACTTC
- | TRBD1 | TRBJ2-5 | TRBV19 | CASSPAHDRAETQYF | TGTGCCAGTAGCCCAGCTCACGACAGGGCAGAGACCCAGTACTTC
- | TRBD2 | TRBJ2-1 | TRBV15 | CATSRVLAGAHNEQFF | TGTGCCACCAGCAGAGTTCTAGCGGGAGCCCACAATGAGCAGTTCTTC
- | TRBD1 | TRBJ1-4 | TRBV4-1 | CASSQGRGGSNEKLFF | TGCGCCAGCAGCCAAGGGCGAGGGGGCTCTAATGAAAAACTGTTTTTT
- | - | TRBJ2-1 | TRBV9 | CASSPSRDRGEQFF | TGTGCCAGCAGCCCCTCCCGGGATCGAGGGGAGCAGTTCTTC
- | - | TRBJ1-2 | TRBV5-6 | CASSHWEDNYGYTF | TGTGCCAGCAGCCATTGGGAGGATAACTATGGCTACACCTTC
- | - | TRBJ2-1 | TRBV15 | CATSSPVVRGPVYNEQFF | TGTGCCACCAGCAGCCCGGTAGTTAGGGGCCCCGTCTACAATGAGCAGTTCTTC
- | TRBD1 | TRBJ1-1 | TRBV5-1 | CASRGQDLEAFF | TGCGCCAGCAGAGGACAGGACCTTGAAGCTTTCTTT
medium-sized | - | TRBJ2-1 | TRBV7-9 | CASSLGSWEQFF | TGTGCCAGCAGCTTAGGGTCTTGGGAGCAGTTCTTC
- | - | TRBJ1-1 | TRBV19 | CASKDWEVATEAFF | TGTGCCAGTAAGGATTGGGAGGTCGCGACTGAAGCTTTCTTT
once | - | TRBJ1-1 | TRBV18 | CASSLTAAVGEAFF | TGTGCCAGCTCCCTGACAGCTGCGGTCGGTGAAGCTTTCTTT
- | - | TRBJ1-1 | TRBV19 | CASRQDRNEAFF | TGTGCCAGTAGGCAAGACAGGAATGAAGCTTTCTTT
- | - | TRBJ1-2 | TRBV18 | CASSPGGRRTNYGYTF | TGTGCCAGCTCACCAGGGGGAAGACGGACTAACTATGGCTACACCTTC
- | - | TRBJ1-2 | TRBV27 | CASSPAADYGYTF | TGTGCCAGCAGTCCCGCAGCGGACTATGGCTACACCTTC
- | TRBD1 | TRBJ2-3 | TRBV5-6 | CASSFSPHLTGDVGDTQYF | TGTGCCAGCAGCTTCTCCCCCCACCTAACAGGGGATGTAGGAGATACGCAGTATTTT
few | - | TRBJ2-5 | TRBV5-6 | CASSLFPGQETQYF | TGTGCCAGCAGCTTGTTCCCCGGGCAAGAGACCCAGTACTTC
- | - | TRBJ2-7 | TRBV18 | CASSPGREPYEQYF | TGTGCCAGCTCACCCGGCAGGGAACCCTACGAGCAGTACTTC
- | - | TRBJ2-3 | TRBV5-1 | CASSLSPGLSPTDTQYF | TGCGCCAGCAGCTTGAGTCCGGGACTGAGCCCCACAGATACGCAGTATTTT
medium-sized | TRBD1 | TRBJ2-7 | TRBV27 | CASSPSGQGAWAYEQYF | TGTGCCAGCAGTCCCTCAGGACAGGGGGCCTGGGCCTACGAGCAGTACTTC
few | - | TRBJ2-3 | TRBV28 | CASSSPPAVTDTQYF | TGTGCCAGCAGTTCCCCCCCGGCGGTCACAGATACGCAGTATTTT
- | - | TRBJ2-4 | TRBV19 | CASSIEGRNIQYF | TGTGCCAGTAGTATAGAGGGCCGGAACATTCAGTACTTC
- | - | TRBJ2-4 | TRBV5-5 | CASSPLPTGLAKNIQYF | TGTGCCAGCAGCCCCCTCCCGACAGGTCTAGCCAAAAACATTCAGTACTTC
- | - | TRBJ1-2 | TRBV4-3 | CASSQDLRAHGYTF | TGCGCCAGCAGCCAAGATCTTCGCGCACATGGCTACACCTTC
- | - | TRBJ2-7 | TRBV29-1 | CSVAVGSYEQYF | TGCAGCGTTGCGGTAGGGTCCTACGAGCAGTACTTC
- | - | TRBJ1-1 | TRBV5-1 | CASSLFVGGMNTEAFF | TGCGCCAGCAGCTTGTTCGTTGGGGGCATGAACACTGAAGCTTTCTTT
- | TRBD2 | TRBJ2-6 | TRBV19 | CASRLAGDSGANVLTF | TGTGCCAGTAGGCTAGCGGGAGACTCTGGGGCCAACGTCCTGACTTTC
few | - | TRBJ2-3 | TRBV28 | CASSFLSGTDTQYF | TGTGCCAGCAGTTTTCTCTCTGGCACAGATACGCAGTATTTT
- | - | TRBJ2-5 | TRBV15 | CATSSALRETQYF | TGTGCCACCAGCTCTGCCCTGAGGGAGACCCAGTACTTC
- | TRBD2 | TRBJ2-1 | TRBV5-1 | CASSLLAGLYNEQFF | TGCGCCAGCAGCTTACTAGCGGGACTGTACAATGAGCAGTTCTTC